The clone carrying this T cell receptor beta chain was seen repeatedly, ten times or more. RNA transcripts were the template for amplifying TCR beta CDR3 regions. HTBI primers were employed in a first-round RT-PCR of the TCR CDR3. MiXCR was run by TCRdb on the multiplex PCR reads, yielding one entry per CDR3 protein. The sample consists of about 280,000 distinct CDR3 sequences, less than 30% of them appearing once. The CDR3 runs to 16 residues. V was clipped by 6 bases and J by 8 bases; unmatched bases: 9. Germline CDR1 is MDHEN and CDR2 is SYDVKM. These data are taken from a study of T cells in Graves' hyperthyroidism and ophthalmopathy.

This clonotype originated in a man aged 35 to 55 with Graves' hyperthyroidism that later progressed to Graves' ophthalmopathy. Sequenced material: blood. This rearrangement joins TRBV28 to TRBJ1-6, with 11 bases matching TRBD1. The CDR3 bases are TGTGCCAGCAGCGGTGGACAGGGGGCGGATTATTCACCCCTCCACTTT. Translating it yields CASSGGQGADYSPLHF.